A selection of T cell receptor beta chains follows, all from one sample in a study of T cells in Graves' hyperthyroidism and ophthalmopathy. MiXCR, applied by TCRdb to the multiplex PCR reads, yields one record per CDR3 protein. Of 450,000 to 650,000 distinct CDR3 sequences listed, approximately 14% are singletons. Sequenced: blood. These receptor sequences come from a woman under 30 with Graves' ophthalmopathy. CDR3s include the opening cysteine and the closing phenylalanine or tryptophan. A D gene is named only where the DNA matches it firmly. Where a row states a size, it is once, few, many or the class of an expanded clone; other rows omit it.

V gene	clone size	J gene	D gene	CDR3 DNA	CDR3 protein
TRBV4-1	.	TRBJ1-2	.	TGCGCCAGCAGCCAAGACAGGGCCTATAACTATGGCTACACCTTC	CASSQDRAYNYGYTF
TRBV24-1	.	TRBJ2-1	.	TGTGCCACCAGTGATTGGTCCATGGGGGATGAGCAGTTCTTC	CATSDWSMGDEQFF
TRBV29-1	.	TRBJ2-3	TRBD1	TGCAGCGTTGAAGATGACCTGGACAGGGGGCATAGGGCGCAGTATTTT	CSVEDDLDRGHRAQYF
TRBV19	many	TRBJ1-1	.	TGTGCCAGTAGTCGGCGGGGGGTGACAGGCAGCCGCGGCACTGAAGCTTTCTTT	CASSRRGVTGSRGTEAFF
TRBV18	.	TRBJ1-3	TRBD1	TGTGCCAGCTCACCTCGACAGGGGCAGAAAGGAAACACCATATATTTT	CASSPRQGQKGNTIYF
TRBV20-1	.	TRBJ2-2	.	TGCAGTGCTAGAATACCGAACACCGGGGAGCTGTTTTTT	CSARIPNTGELFF
TRBV25-1	few	TRBJ2-1	.	TGTGCCAGCAGTGATGCGGGGGCCACAACAGGTGAGCAGTTCTTC	CASSDAGATTGEQFF
TRBV4-1	.	TRBJ1-2	.	TGCGCCAGCCACCAGGTCGGAGTCGGGGGAGAGTCGGGCTATGGCTACACCTTC	CASHQVGVGGESGYGYTF
TRBV7-2	many	TRBJ2-1	TRBD2	TGTGCCAGCAGCTTACTTAGTACAGCGGGAGACTGGCAGTTCTTC	CASSLLSTAGDWQFF
TRBV19	few	TRBJ1-4	.	TGTGCCAGTAGTATAGAGGACGGACCTAATGAAAAACTGTTTTTT	CASSIEDGPNEKLFF
TRBV6-1	many	TRBJ1-5	.	TGTGCCAGCAGTGCCGGCCGAAGGCTCATGGGGGCCCAGCATTTT	CASSAGRRLMGAQHF
TRBV11-3	.	TRBJ2-7	TRBD1	TGTGCCAGCGACAACAAGGGACAGGGAAGAAACGAGCAGTACTTC	CASDNKGQGRNEQYF
TRBV29-1	many	TRBJ1-2	.	TGCAGCGTTACAGTAGGGGAGGACTATGGCTACACCTTC	CSVTVGEDYGYTF
TRBV10-3	.	TRBJ2-5	.	TGTGCCATTAAGTACGAAGAGACCCAGTACTTC	CAIKYEETQYF
TRBV7-2	few	TRBJ2-2	.	TGTGCCAGCAGCTTAAAACGGCTTCCTAACACCGGGGAGCTGTTTTTT	CASSLKRLPNTGELFF
TRBV18	few	TRBJ1-5	.	TGTGCCAGCTCACGGTCCCGGGGGTCCAATCAGCCCCAGCATTTT	CASSRSRGSNQPQHF
TRBV28	many	TRBJ2-7	.	TGTGCCAGCAGTTCCCGAATAAAGGGTGGCAACTACGAGCAGTACTTC	CASSSRIKGGNYEQYF
TRBV12-3/TRBV12-4	many	TRBJ2-1	TRBD2	TGTGCCAGCAGTTCTAGATACCCGGGACTAGCGGGAGGGCCCGGGTATGAGCAGTTCTTC	CASSSRYPGLAGGPGYEQFF
TRBV7-2	many	TRBJ2-7	TRBD1	TGTGCCAGCGGGAGCGACAGGGCCTACGAGCAGTACTTC	CASGSDRAYEQYF
TRBV6-5	.	TRBJ2-1	TRBD2	TGTGCCAGCAGTTATATAGCGGGAGGGCCCTCGAATAATGAGCAGTTCTTC	CASSYIAGGPSNNEQFF
TRBV2	many	TRBJ2-5	TRBD2	TGTGCCAGCAGTGAGACTAGCGGGAGGGCCTGGGAGACCCAGTACTTC	CASSETSGRAWETQYF
TRBV11-3	many	TRBJ1-1	.	TGTGCCAGCAGCCCTCACGAGAACACTGAAGCTTTCTTT	CASSPHENTEAFF
TRBV11-2	many	TRBJ1-4	TRBD1	TGTGCCAGCAGCCCGACAGGGTCGACTAATGAAAAACTGTTTTTT	CASSPTGSTNEKLFF
TRBV7-2	many	TRBJ2-5	TRBD2	TGTGCCAGCAGCTTACGGCGGGAGGTTGTTGAGACCCAGTACTTC	CASSLRREVVETQYF
TRBV2	many	TRBJ1-4	.	TGTGCCAGCAGTGAAGGCGGCCGTGGAGGAGAAAAACTGTTTTTT	CASSEGGRGGEKLFF
TRBV7-7	few	TRBJ1-1	.	TGTGCTAGCAGAAGTACAGCGAACACTGAAGCTTTCTTT	CASRSTANTEAFF
TRBV5-1	many	TRBJ2-1	.	TGCGCCAGCAGCTTGGGCCAGGGATCATCCTACAATGAGCAGTTCTTC	CASSLGQGSSYNEQFF
TRBV6-2/TRBV6-3	many	TRBJ2-7	.	TGTGCCAGCAGTTCTTCAGCGGCAATAAGCTCCTACGAGCAGTACTTC	CASSSSAAISSYEQYF